Listed below are T cell receptor beta chains from one sample, sequenced in a study of blood T cell repertoires in COVID-19. Assay used: immunoSEQ multiplex PCR; TCRdb lists only in-frame clones, some missing. The sample lists roughly 60,000 clones, roughly 85% seen once, with less than 1.5% in the top ten. The material sequenced was peripheral blood. The receptor source for this set is a man aged 35 to 55 with acute or convalescent COVID-19. CDR3s leave out the opening cysteine and the closing phenylalanine or tryptophan. Each record gives: CDR3 protein, V gene, J gene.

CDR3 protein: ASSLDRPRTYEQY
V gene: TRBV5-5
J gene: TRBJ2-7

CDR3 protein: ASSTGGSGAYEQY
V gene: TRBV19
J gene: TRBJ2-7

CDR3 protein: ASSQDRGRGRDTQY
V gene: TRBV3-1/TRBV3-2
J gene: TRBJ2-3

CDR3 protein: ASSGQGGYNEQF
V gene: TRBV2
J gene: TRBJ2-1

CDR3 protein: ASSPGNGPVAF
V gene: TRBV5-1
J gene: TRBJ1-1

CDR3 protein: ASSSTRDQPQH
V gene: TRBV7-6
J gene: TRBJ1-5

CDR3 protein: ASRRGPGLGGYT
V gene: TRBV5-8
J gene: TRBJ1-2

CDR3 protein: ASSLQRPGRKTNTEAF
V gene: TRBV13
J gene: TRBJ1-1

CDR3 protein: ASSQDGGTGNTIY
V gene: TRBV3-1/TRBV3-2
J gene: TRBJ1-3

CDR3 protein: ASSRLRDTQY
V gene: TRBV7-6
J gene: TRBJ2-3

CDR3 protein: ATLTTGMAEAF
V gene: TRBV6-5
J gene: TRBJ1-1

CDR3 protein: ASSPAAGGSSTDTQY
V gene: TRBV5-1
J gene: TRBJ2-3

CDR3 protein: SVGGTHYGYT
V gene: TRBV29-1
J gene: TRBJ1-2

CDR3 protein: ASSFSGGTSTDTQY
V gene: TRBV5-1
J gene: TRBJ2-3

CDR3 protein: ASSISKGGTSGVDEQF
V gene: TRBV19
J gene: TRBJ2-1

CDR3 protein: ASSFSSETQY
V gene: TRBV5-4
J gene: TRBJ2-3

CDR3 protein: ASGRQGAQPQH
V gene: TRBV12-3/TRBV12-4
J gene: TRBJ1-5

CDR3 protein: ASSRSRTGRFRGEAF
V gene: TRBV28
J gene: TRBJ1-1

CDR3 protein: ASSYLQTSYEQY
V gene: TRBV6-5
J gene: TRBJ2-7

CDR3 protein: ASSLDRGRANYGYT
V gene: TRBV7-2
J gene: TRBJ1-2

CDR3 protein: ASSLMAGSSEKLF
V gene: TRBV7-9
J gene: TRBJ1-4

CDR3 protein: ASSSGTGRNGYT
V gene: TRBV11-3
J gene: TRBJ1-2

CDR3 protein: ASSPHDRGRTYEQY
V gene: TRBV5-1
J gene: TRBJ2-7

CDR3 protein: ASSQAPAPRSPLH
V gene: TRBV3-1/TRBV3-2
J gene: TRBJ1-6

CDR3 protein: ASSPGANVLT
V gene: TRBV6-5
J gene: TRBJ2-6

CDR3 protein: ATSWGRGDEKLF
V gene: TRBV15
J gene: TRBJ1-4

CDR3 protein: ASSLNVFMNTEAF
V gene: TRBV5-1
J gene: TRBJ1-1

CDR3 protein: ATSRGSLLGGDTEAF
V gene: TRBV15
J gene: TRBJ1-1

CDR3 protein: ASSFRMTQGTDTQY
V gene: TRBV11-2
J gene: TRBJ2-3

CDR3 protein: ASSTTSGGTSTDTQY
V gene: TRBV11-2
J gene: TRBJ2-3

CDR3 protein: ASSQENSDNEQY
V gene: TRBV4-1
J gene: TRBJ2-7

CDR3 protein: ASSPDRRGEKLF
V gene: TRBV27
J gene: TRBJ1-4

CDR3 protein: ASSQDEAYVAATEAF
V gene: TRBV4-1
J gene: TRBJ1-1

CDR3 protein: ASSALRNEQF
V gene: TRBV4-2
J gene: TRBJ2-1

CDR3 protein: ASRTGQPNNSPLH
V gene: TRBV3-1/TRBV3-2
J gene: TRBJ1-6

CDR3 protein: ASSPAANSYNEQF
V gene: TRBV28
J gene: TRBJ2-1

CDR3 protein: SVGGHRRATLSYNEQF
V gene: TRBV29-1
J gene: TRBJ2-1

CDR3 protein: ASSLAAGSGQPQH
V gene: TRBV7-9
J gene: TRBJ1-5

CDR3 protein: ASSASRGRSSGYT
V gene: TRBV11-3
J gene: TRBJ1-2

CDR3 protein: ASSPTGGRTEAF
V gene: TRBV2
J gene: TRBJ1-1

CDR3 protein: ASSSLQGARGHGYT
V gene: TRBV11-2
J gene: TRBJ1-2

CDR3 protein: ASSYGQGRSGNTIY
V gene: TRBV5-4
J gene: TRBJ1-3

CDR3 protein: ASSQVTGGTEAF
V gene: TRBV4-1
J gene: TRBJ1-1

CDR3 protein: ASSFRGTIY
V gene: TRBV11-3
J gene: TRBJ1-3

CDR3 protein: ASSEGTGGRGYT
V gene: TRBV18
J gene: TRBJ1-2

CDR3 protein: ASSEEGRGEYEQY
V gene: TRBV2
J gene: TRBJ2-7

CDR3 protein: ASSSAREENYGYT
V gene: TRBV11-1
J gene: TRBJ1-2

CDR3 protein: ASSMGTSGGDEQF
V gene: TRBV19
J gene: TRBJ2-1

CDR3 protein: ASSLARDQPQH
V gene: TRBV12-3/TRBV12-4
J gene: TRBJ1-5

CDR3 protein: ASSAKAGSTEAF
V gene: TRBV25-1
J gene: TRBJ1-1

CDR3 protein: ASSQVREGARNNEQF
V gene: TRBV3-1/TRBV3-2
J gene: TRBJ2-1

CDR3 protein: ASSQEVRTSEAF
V gene: TRBV4-2
J gene: TRBJ1-1

CDR3 protein: ASSEARLAGDTQY
V gene: TRBV6-1
J gene: TRBJ2-3

CDR3 protein: ASGGRSYNEQF
V gene: TRBV6-5
J gene: TRBJ2-1

CDR3 protein: ASSLGFINSPLH
V gene: TRBV11-2
J gene: TRBJ1-6

CDR3 protein: ASSFGGPGETQY
V gene: TRBV7-3
J gene: TRBJ2-5

CDR3 protein: ASSQLQTQGALGYT
V gene: TRBV4-1
J gene: TRBJ1-2

CDR3 protein: ASGGGPNTGELF
V gene: TRBV2
J gene: TRBJ2-2